This entry is about one TCR beta chain. Its recognized antigen is unknown. Per-base qualities were not stored, and no clone one base away is much larger. Taken from the germline V gene (reference sequence), the CDR1 and CDR2 loops are SGHNT and YYREEE. The CDR3, from cysteine to phenylalanine, totals 12 residues. Only the CDR3 DNA stays, 36 bases, in frame from base 1. After removal of 1 base from V and 10 bases from J, the junction retains 3 bases not matched to a gene. Genomic DNA was extracted with the Qiagen DNeasy kit from unsorted PBMCs and from negatively selected CD4+ and CD8+ fractions. Amplification of TCR beta CDR3 regions was done by immunoSEQ multiplex PCR with primers that anneal to V and J segments. Amplification bias was minimized using a synthetic immune receptor repertoire, and residual bias was removed computationally after sequencing. The authors processed their data as follows. Repertoire diversity was quantified as the Shannon entropy index using custom Python scripts. The unsorted, CD4+ and CD8+ repertoires were each analyzed separately, with the exception of combined analyses, where CD4+ and CD8+ sequences were merged in silico. A clone was considered expanded if an increase in frequency of at least 2-fold after treatment relative to C1D1 was found, and a pseudocount of 0.5 was applied to clones undetected at baseline. Clones with 0 or 1 copy at C1D1 were classified as singleton clones, and clones with 2 or more copies were classified as non-singleton clones. Clones expanded in unsorted samples were assigned a CD4+, CD8+ or unknown annotation through matching of protein sequences in sorted samples from the same patient. Wilcoxon tests were applied to paired samples to test diversity changes from C1D1 to C4D1. TCRdb stores this immuneACCESS table with in-frame sequences only. Part of the clones is absent; in the studies checked, under half of the shortfall reflects unresolved V genes, and no reason is known for the rest. V, J and clone size derive from that table, while D and trimming were established from the DNA sequence. In this sample the table shows about 13,000 clones, around 86% of which occur a single time. The biggest ten clones account for 20% to 25% of the sample.

In the paper's terms, the time point label means: cycle 1 day 1 (C1D1), immediately before nivolumab initiation. All trial patients had relapsed after autologous stem cell transplantation, with cohorts A, B and C differing in prior brentuximab vedotin exposure. The trial cohort comprised about 60 patients with relapsed/refractory classical Hodgkin lymphoma whose best overall responses were complete response, partial response or progressive disease. Trial patients were treated with single-agent nivolumab in the multi-cohort phase II CheckMate 205 trial. Best overall response was determined by an independent review committee according to the 2007 International Working Group response criteria. Trial PBMCs were obtained immediately prior to nivolumab initiation (C1D1) and on therapy at cycle 2 day 1 and cycle 4 day 1. After peripheral blood was drawn into 8 mL Vacutainer Cell Preparation Tubes, PBMCs were isolated by centrifugation and then cryopreserved.

The data stem from a study of PD-1 blockade in classical Hodgkin lymphoma (dated by TCRdb to 2020 to 2022). Notes on the research overall: Nivolumab dosing was 3 mg/kg intravenously every 2 weeks, continuing until either disease progression or unacceptable toxicity. The study used CyTOF and TCR beta sequencing to define a peripheral blood immune signature of response to PD-1 blockade in classical Hodgkin lymphoma.

What the research found in general, with its limitations: Newly diagnosed patients were reported to have lower baseline TCR diversity than healthy donors, and relapsed/refractory patients were reported to have lower baseline TCR diversity still. Among trial patients, those achieving complete response had baseline diversity similar to that of newly diagnosed patients, while diversity was significantly lower in partial responders and progressors. CD4+ but not CD8+ TCR diversity rose significantly by C4D1 (p=0.0027 vs p=0.16), most apparent in complete responders (p=0.02). The study was limited to a single clinical trial cohort, and causes of repertoire differences, possibly disease activity or prior therapy, remained undefined. Lower diversity was observed in patients in whom nivolumab was started less than 1 year after ASCT, and these patients were excluded from later analyses so that confounding by immune reconstitution would be avoided.

The V and J genes are TRBV5-4 and TRBJ1-1; 8 nucleotides in the junction match TRBD1. The source of this sequence is a human donor with classical Hodgkin lymphoma. Sample: peripheral blood mononuclear cells (PBMCs), taken at baseline. The DNA reads as follows: TGTGCCAGCAGCTTGACAGGGGGAGCAGCTTTCTTT. It is translated as CASSLTGGAAFF. Extended through the reference TRBV5-4 and TRBJ1-1 proteins, this CDR3 yields the full variable domain: ETGVTQSPTHLIKTRGQQVTLRCSSQSGHNTVSWYQQALGQGPQFIFQYYREEENGRGNFPPRFSGLQFPNYSSELNVNALELDDSALYLCASSLTGGAAFFGQGTRLTVV.